This T cell receptor (beta chain) appears in the sequencing data of a study of control samples from healthy donors and cancer patients. V was trimmed by 6 bases and J by 2 bases, leaving 13 bases between them. Germline CDR1 and CDR2: MDHEN and SYDVKM. CDR3 size: 14 residues. Method: immunoSEQ multiplex PCR; TCRdb's copy keeps in-frame clones and lacks some. The data contain 20,000 or so clones, more than 75% of them singletons. V usage is TRBV28 and J usage is TRBJ2-5; D possibly uses TRBD1 or TRBD2 (6 bases each). The sequenced sample was PBMCs. This TCR derives from a woman aged 55-70 years with head and neck cancer. Here the CDR3 reads CASRETGTQETQYF. In nucleotides, the CDR3 is TGTGCCAGCAGGGAAACAGGGACTCAAGAGACCCAGTACTTC.